This T cell receptor (beta chain) came from a study of identical twins. The study's findings and limits: Modeled out-of-frame TCR alpha sharing in monozygotic twins fell below observed levels. Twins showed weaker excess sharing in their beta out-of-frame sequences.

In this sample, this clonotype turned up a few times. Its cognate antigen is unknown. Germline CDR1 is ENHRY and CDR2 is SYGVKD. This CDR3 has 14 residues. Trimming cost V 6 bases and J 9 bases; bases outside gene matches: 13. MiXCR, applied by TCRdb to the 5' RACE reads, yields one record per CDR3 protein. This sample yields 1.5 million or so distinct CDR3 sequences, of which about 32% are seen a single time; around 0.25% belongs to the top ten. Healthy Caucasians supplied all donations. This sequence originates from a newborn girl in good health. Source material: cord blood. The chain is built from TRBV10-3 and TRBJ2-7; 8 bases are a match to TRBD1. The chain's CDR3 is CAIRSGTGDPGQYF. The CDR3 DNA reads TGTGCCATCAGATCCGGGACAGGTGACCCAGGGCAGTACTTC.